In this sample, the clone carrying this T cell receptor beta chain turned up a few times. The sample originates from a study of blood T cell repertoires in COVID-19. On the study more broadly: Acute and convalescent COVID-19 specimens originated in the United States, Italy and Spain. T cells, B-cell-depleted T cells, or PBMCs provided the cDNA or gDNA that served as material.

How the authors handled the data: The authors estimated nucleated cell counts from reference gene primer amplification. Assay used: immunoSEQ multiplex PCR; TCRdb lists only in-frame clones, some missing. That table supplies the V and J calls and clone size; D and trimming were determined from the DNA. In the table there are some 290,000 clones, less than 85% of which are singletons. This CDR3 is built from 14 residues. Germline V gene lookup returns CDR1 SGHRS and CDR2 YFSETQ. Trimming left V 3 bases short and J 4 bases short, with 11 bases between. The V gene is TRBV5-1, the J gene TRBJ2-1; perhaps TRBD1 as D (6 bases). Sequenced sample: peripheral blood. This receptor was taken from a man aged 55 to 69 who had recovered from COVID-19. The CDR3 nucleotides are TGCGCCAGCAGCTCATGGACAGAGTACAATGAGCAGTTCTTC. Its protein is CASSSWTEYNEQFF.